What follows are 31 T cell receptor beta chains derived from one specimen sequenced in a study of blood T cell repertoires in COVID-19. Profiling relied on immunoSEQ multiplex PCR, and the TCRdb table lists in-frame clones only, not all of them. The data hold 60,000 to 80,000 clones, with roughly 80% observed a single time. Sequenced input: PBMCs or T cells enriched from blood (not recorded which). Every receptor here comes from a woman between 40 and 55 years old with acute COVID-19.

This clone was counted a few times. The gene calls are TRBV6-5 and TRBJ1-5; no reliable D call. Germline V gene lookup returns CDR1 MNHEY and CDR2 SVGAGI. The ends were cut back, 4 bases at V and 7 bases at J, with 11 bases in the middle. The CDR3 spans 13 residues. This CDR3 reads CASSSVLRQPQHF. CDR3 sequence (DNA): TGTGCCAGCAGTTCGGTATTAAGACAGCCCCAGCATTTT.

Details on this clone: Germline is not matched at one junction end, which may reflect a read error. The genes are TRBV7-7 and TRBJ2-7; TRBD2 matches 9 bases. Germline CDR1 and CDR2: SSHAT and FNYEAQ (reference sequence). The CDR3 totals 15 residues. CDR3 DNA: TGTGCTAGCAGCTTAGGTAGCGGGGGAGCCTACGAGCAGTACTTC. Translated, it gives CASSLGSGGAYEQYF.

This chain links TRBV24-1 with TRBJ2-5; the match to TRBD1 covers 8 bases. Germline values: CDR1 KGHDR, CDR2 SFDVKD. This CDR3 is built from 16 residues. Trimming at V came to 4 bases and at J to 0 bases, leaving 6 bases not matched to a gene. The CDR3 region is CATSESGTGDQETQYF. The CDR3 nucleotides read TGTGCCACCAGTGAGTCCGGGACAGGTGACCAAGAGACCCAGTACTTC.

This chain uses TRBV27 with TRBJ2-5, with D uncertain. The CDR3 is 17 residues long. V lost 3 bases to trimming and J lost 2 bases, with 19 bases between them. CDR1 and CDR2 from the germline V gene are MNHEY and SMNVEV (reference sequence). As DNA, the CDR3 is TGTGCCAGCAGTTTGTTGTTTGGCAGCGAACGACAAGAGACCCAGTACTTC. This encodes CASSLLFGSERQETQYF.

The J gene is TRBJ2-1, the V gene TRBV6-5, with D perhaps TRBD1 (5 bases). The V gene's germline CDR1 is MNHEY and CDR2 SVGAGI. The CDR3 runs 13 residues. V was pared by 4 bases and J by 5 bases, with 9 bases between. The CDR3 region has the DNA TGTGCCAGCAGTTCAGGGTCCCACAATGAGCAGTTCTTC. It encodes CASSSGSHNEQFF.

Here the CDR3 reads CAIMETRGAGELFF. DNA for the CDR3: TGTGCCATCATGGAGACACGGGGAGCCGGGGAGCTGTTTTTT. The rearrangement joins TRBV10-3 to TRBJ2-2; TRBD2 might be the D (5 bases). The CDR3 is 14 amino acids. The V gene's germline CDR1 is ENHRY and CDR2 SYGVKD. The V and J ends lost 7 bases and 6 bases respectively, with 15 bases between them.

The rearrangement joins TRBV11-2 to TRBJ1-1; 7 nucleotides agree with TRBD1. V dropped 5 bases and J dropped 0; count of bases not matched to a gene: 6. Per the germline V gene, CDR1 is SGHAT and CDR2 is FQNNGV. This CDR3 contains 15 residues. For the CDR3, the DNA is TGTGCCAGCAGCCCCGAAACAGGGGTGAACACTGAAGCTTTCTTT. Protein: CASSPETGVNTEAFF.

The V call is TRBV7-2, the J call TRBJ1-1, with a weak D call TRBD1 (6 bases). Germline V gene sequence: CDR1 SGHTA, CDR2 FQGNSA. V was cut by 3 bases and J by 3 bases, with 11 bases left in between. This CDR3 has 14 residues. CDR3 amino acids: CASSLDSRYTEAFF. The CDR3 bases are TGTGCCAGCAGCTTGGACAGTAGATACACTGAAGCTTTCTTT.

The CDR3 sequence: CASSYGQPNTEAFF. Written as DNA, the CDR3 is TGTGCCAGCAGCTATGGACAGCCGAACACTGAAGCTTTCTTT. This chain connects TRBV2 to TRBJ1-1; TRBD1 is a possible D gene (6 bases). CDR3 length: 14 residues. The germline CDR1 and CDR2 sequences are SNHLY and FYNNEI. The ends were cut back, 6 bases at V and 1 base at J, with 12 bases in the middle.

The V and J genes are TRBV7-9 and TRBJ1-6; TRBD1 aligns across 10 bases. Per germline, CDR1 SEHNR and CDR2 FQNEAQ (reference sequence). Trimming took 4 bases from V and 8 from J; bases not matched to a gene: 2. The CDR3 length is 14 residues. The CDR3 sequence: CASSSGQGDSPLHF. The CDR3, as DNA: TGTGCCAGCAGCTCCGGACAGGGGGATTCACCCCTCCACTTT.

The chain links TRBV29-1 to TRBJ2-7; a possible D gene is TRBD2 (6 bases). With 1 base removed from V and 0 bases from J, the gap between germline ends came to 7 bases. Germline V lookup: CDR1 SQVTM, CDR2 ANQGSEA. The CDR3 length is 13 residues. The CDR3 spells CSVEGTTSYEQYF. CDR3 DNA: TGCAGCGTTGAAGGGACTACCTCCTACGAGCAGTACTTC.

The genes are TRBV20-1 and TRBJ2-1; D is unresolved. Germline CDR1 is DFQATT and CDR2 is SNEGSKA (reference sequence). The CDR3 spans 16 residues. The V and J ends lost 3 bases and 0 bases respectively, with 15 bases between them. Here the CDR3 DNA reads TGCAGTGCTAGTCCAGAGGCCGAGAGCTCCTACAATGAGCAGTTCTTC. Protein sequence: CSASPEAESSYNEQFF.

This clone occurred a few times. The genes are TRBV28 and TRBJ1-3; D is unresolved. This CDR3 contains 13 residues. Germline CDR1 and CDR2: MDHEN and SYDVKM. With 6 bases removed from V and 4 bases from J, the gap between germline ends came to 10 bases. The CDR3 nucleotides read TGTGCCAGCAGGCTTCATACAGGAAACACCATATATTTT. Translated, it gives CASRLHTGNTIYF.

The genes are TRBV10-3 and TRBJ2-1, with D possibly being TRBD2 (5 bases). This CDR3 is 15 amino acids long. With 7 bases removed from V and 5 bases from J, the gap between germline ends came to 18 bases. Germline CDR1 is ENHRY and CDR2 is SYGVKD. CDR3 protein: CAINPKEDRDNEQFF. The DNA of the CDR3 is TGTGCCATCAATCCCAAGGAGGATAGGGACAATGAGCAGTTCTTC.

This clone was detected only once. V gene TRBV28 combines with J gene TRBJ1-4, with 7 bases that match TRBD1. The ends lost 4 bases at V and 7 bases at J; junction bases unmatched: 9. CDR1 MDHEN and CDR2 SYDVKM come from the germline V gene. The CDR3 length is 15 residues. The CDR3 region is CASSSPGGLGEKLFF. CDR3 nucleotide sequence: TGTGCCAGCAGTTCACCAGGGGGGCTTGGTGAAAAACTGTTTTTT. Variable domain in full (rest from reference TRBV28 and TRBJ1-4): DVKVTQSSRYLVKRTGEKVFLECVQDMDHENMFWYRQDPGLGLRLIYFSYDVKMKEKGDIPEGYSVSREKKERFSLILESASTNQTSMYLCASSSPGGLGEKLFFGSGTQLSVL.

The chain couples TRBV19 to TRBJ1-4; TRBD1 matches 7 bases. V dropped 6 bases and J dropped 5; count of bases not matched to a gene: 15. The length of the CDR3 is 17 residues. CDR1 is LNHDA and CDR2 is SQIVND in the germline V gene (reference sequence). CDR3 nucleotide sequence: TGTGCCAGTAGCCCTAGGGGGCAGACAGTTAGGAATGAAAAACTGTTTTTT. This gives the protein CASSPRGQTVRNEKLFF.

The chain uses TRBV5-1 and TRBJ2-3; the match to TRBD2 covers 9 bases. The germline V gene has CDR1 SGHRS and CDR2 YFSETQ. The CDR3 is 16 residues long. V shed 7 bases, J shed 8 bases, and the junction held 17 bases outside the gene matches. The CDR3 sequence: CASASLLAGESSTQYF. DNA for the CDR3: TGCGCCAGCGCGTCGCTTTTAGCGGGAGAGTCGAGTACGCAGTATTTT.

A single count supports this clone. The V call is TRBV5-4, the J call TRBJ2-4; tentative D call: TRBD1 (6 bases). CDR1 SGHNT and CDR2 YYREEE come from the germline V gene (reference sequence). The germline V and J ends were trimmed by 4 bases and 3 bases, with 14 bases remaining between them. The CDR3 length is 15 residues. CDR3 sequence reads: CASSPDRFDKNIQYF. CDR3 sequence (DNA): TGTGCCAGCAGCCCTGACAGGTTTGACAAAAACATTCAGTACTTC.

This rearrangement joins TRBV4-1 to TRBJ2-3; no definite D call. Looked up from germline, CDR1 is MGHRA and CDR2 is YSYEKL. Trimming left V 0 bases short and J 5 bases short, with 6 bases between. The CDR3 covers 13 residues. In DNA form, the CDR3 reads TGCGCCAGCAGCCAAGAAGCGCGAGATACGCAGTATTTT. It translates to CASSQEARDTQYF.

In nucleotides, the CDR3 is TGTGCCAGCAGTTACGGGCCTCCCCGAAATACGCAGTATTTT. Translation: CASSYGPPRNTQYF. This rearrangement joins TRBV6-5 to TRBJ2-3; D is ambiguous. CDR1 MNHEY and CDR2 SVGAGI come from the germline V gene. CDR3 size: 14 residues. The V and J ends lost 2 bases and 7 bases respectively, with 13 bases between them.

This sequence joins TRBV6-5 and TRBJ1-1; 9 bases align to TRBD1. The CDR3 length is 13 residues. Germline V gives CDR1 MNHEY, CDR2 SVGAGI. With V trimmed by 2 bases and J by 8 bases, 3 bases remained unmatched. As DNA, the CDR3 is TGTGCCAGCAGTTACCTAGGGACAGGGGAAGCTTTCTTT. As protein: CASSYLGTGEAFF.

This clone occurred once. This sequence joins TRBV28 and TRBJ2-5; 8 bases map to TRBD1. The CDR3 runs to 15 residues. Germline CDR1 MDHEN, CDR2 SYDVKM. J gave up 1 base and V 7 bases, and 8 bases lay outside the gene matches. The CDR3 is CASTSDRGPQETQYF. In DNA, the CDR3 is TGTGCCAGCACCTCTGACAGGGGACCCCAAGAGACCCAGTACTTC.

CDR3 in DNA: TGTGCCAGCAGCTTTCAGGGGGCGAACACTGAAGCTTTCTTT. Its translation: CASSFQGANTEAFF. V is TRBV7-3 and J is TRBJ1-1; 8 nucleotides line up with TRBD1. Germline V gene lookup returns CDR1 SGHTA and CDR2 FQGTGA. The CDR3 has 14 residues. The V and J ends lost 3 bases and 1 base, in that order; junction bases with no gene match: 1.

For the CDR3, the DNA is TGCGCCAGCAGCTTAGACAGGGCGCTTAATTCACCCCTCCACTTT. It specifies CASSLDRALNSPLHF. The genes are TRBV5-1 and TRBJ1-6; 7 bases are a match to TRBD1. The CDR3 loop spans 15 amino acids. Trimming at V came to 2 bases and at J to 6 bases, leaving 5 bases not matched to a gene. The germline V gene has CDR1 SGHRS and CDR2 YFSETQ.

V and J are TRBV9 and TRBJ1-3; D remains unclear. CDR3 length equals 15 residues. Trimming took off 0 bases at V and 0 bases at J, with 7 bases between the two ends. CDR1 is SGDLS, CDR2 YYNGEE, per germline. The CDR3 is CASSVDSVSGNTIYF. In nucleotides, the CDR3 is TGTGCCAGCAGCGTAGATTCGGTCTCTGGAAACACCATATATTTT.

Here the CDR3 reads CASSQTLQLSNYGYTF. Written as DNA, the CDR3 is TGTGCCAGCAGCCAGACTCTGCAGCTATCTAACTATGGCTACACCTTC. The J gene is TRBJ1-2, the V gene TRBV14, with D hard to call. In germline, CDR1 is SGHDN, CDR2 FVKESK. The V and J ends lost 3 bases and 0 bases respectively, with 14 bases between them. This CDR3 is built from 16 residues.

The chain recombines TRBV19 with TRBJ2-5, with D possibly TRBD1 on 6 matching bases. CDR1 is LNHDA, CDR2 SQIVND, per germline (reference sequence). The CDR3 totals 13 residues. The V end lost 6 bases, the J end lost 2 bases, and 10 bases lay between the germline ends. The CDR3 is CASRRDKQETQYF. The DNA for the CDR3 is TGTGCCAGTAGACGGGACAAACAAGAGACCCAGTACTTC.

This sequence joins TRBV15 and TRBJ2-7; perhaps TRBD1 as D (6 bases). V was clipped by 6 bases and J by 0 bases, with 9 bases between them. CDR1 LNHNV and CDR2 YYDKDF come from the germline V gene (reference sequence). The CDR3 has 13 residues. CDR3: CATSSGASYEQYF. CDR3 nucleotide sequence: TGTGCCACCAGTTCAGGGGCCTCCTACGAGCAGTACTTC.

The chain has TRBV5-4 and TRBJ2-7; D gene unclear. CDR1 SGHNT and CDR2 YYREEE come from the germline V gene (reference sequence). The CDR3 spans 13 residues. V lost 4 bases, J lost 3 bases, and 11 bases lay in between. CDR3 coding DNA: TGTGCCAGCAGCCCAAGTCCCTACTACGAGCAGTACTTC. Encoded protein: CASSPSPYYEQYF.

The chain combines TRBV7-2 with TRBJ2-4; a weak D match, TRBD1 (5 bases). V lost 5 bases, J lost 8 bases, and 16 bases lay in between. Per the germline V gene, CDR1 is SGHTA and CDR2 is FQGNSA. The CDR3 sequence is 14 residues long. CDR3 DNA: TGTGCCAGCAGCCCAGACCTTCAGGGCGACATTCAGTACTTC. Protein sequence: CASSPDLQGDIQYF.

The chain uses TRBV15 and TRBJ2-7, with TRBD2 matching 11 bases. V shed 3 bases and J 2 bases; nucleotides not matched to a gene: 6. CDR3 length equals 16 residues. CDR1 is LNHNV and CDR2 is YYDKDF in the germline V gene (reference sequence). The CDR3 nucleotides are TGTGCCACCAGCAGCGGAACTAGCGGGGGCCCCTACGAGCAGTACTTC. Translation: CATSSGTSGGPYEQYF.